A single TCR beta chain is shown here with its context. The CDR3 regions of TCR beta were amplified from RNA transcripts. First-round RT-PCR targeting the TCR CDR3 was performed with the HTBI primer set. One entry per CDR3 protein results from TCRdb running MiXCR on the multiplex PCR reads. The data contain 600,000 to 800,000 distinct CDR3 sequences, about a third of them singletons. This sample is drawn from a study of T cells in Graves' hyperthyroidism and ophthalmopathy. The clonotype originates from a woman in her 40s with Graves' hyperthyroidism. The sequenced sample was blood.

The CDR3 DNA reads as TGTGCCATCAGTGGGGGGACCGTGTACCAAGAGACCCAGTACTTC. Residues: CAISGGTVYQETQYF. The V and J genes are TRBV10-3 and TRBJ2-5; tentatively, D is TRBD1 or TRBD2 (5 bases each). Looked up from germline, CDR1 is ENHRY and CDR2 is SYGVKD. V was cut by 4 bases and J by 0 bases, with 12 bases left in between. This CDR3 is built from 15 residues.